The clone carrying this T cell receptor (beta chain) was observed at least ten times. Antigen: not known. As for time point: newly diagnosed GD, antithyroid drugs for less than 3 months. RNA from PBMCs was the source of the TCR library. Combining iRepertoire HTBI primers with Arm-PCR of CDR3 regions, the authors built TCR beta libraries. TCRdb processed the multiplex PCR reads anew with MiXCR; each CDR3 protein has one entry. The sample carries under 450,000 distinct CDR3 sequences, 15% to 20% recorded once. The data were taken from a study of regulatory T cells in long-lasting Graves disease. Study-wide results and limits: Persistent patients shared 2,741 public clonotypes among themselves. Newly diagnosed patients shared fewer, at 900 to 1,000.

Deletions cut 2 bases from V and 0 bases from J, with 10 bases between. Germline CDR1 and CDR2: GTSNPN and SVGIG (reference sequence). The CDR3 sequence is 14 residues long. The sample also formed part of further work on T cells in Graves' hyperthyroidism and ophthalmopathy. That work contributes: The study used the HTBI primer set for a first-round RT-PCR of the TCR CDR3. A model of 13 V-J pairs discriminated ophthalmopathy from stable hyperthyroidism.

This TCR was recovered from a young woman with Graves disease. This chain joins TRBV30 and TRBJ1-1; no firm D call. Sequences were derived from peripheral blood mononuclear cells (PBMCs), sampled at new diagnosis, from a patient treated with antithyroid drugs. Here the CDR3 DNA reads TGTGCCTGGAGTAGGCCGTACATGAACACTGAAGCTTTCTTT. Protein: CAWSRPYMNTEAFF.